A single sample is the source of the 11 T cell receptor beta chains below, sequenced in a study of technical replicates of blood from four donors. Sequenced by immunoSEQ multiplex PCR; TCRdb stores in-frame clones only, minus some. The data show about 66,000 clones, roughly 90% seen once. Sequenced input: PBMCs. These receptors were taken from a human donor in good health. Some clones in this sample may be carry-over from other donors' samples.

The genes are TRBV19 and TRBJ2-7, with 7 bases matching TRBD1. In germline, CDR1 is LNHDA, CDR2 SQIVND (reference sequence). V trimming: 6 bases; J trimming: 5 bases; junction bases outside the gene matches: 10. The CDR3 runs to 14 residues. The CDR3 DNA follows: TGTGCCAGTAGGAGGCAGGGGGATTTTGACGAGCAGTACTTC. Translation gives CASRRQGDFDEQYF.

V and J are TRBV5-1 and TRBJ2-5, with 11 positions matching TRBD1. Germline trimming cut 4 bases from V and 5 bases from J; bases unmatched to any gene: 4. The germline gives CDR1 SGHRS, CDR2 YFSETQ. The CDR3 spans 14 residues. The DNA of the CDR3 is TGCGCCAGCAGCCCCGGGACAGGGGGGGAGACCCAGTACTTC. Its translation is CASSPGTGGETQYF.

This clone was detected only once. The rearrangement joins TRBV9 to TRBJ2-7; the match to TRBD2 covers 9 bases. The CDR3 contains 13 residues. Per the germline V gene, CDR1 is SGDLS and CDR2 is YYNGEE. J was trimmed by 7 bases and V by 2 bases; bases with no gene match: 4. The CDR3 region has the DNA TGTGCCAGCAGCGTCGGCGGGAGGGAAGAGCAGTACTTC. Translating gives CASSVGGREEQYF.

By share of the sample, this clone is medium-sized (0.01 to 0.1%). The chain links TRBV5-6 to TRBJ2-7, with 15 bases identical to TRBD2. J was trimmed by 3 bases and V by 4 bases; bases with no gene match: 2. The CDR3 extends over 15 amino acids. Germline CDR1 reads SGHDT; CDR2 reads YYEEEE. The CDR3 coding sequence is TGTGCCAGCAGCGGGGGACTAGCGGGGGGCTACGAGCAGTACTTC. It encodes CASSGGLAGGYEQYF.

The chain links TRBV4-2 to TRBJ2-1; 10 nucleotides align to TRBD1. The V gene's germline CDR1 is LGHNA and CDR2 YNFKEQ. The CDR3 runs to 17 residues. J was trimmed by 4 bases and V by 3 bases; bases with no gene match: 9. CDR3: CASSQTAGTGVYNEQFF. The CDR3 DNA is TGTGCCAGCAGCCAGACCGCGGGGACAGGGGTTTACAATGAGCAGTTCTTC.

This clone was picked up one time. This chain connects TRBV4-2 to TRBJ2-6; 10 bases are a match to TRBD1. The CDR3 sequence is 21 residues long. After removal of 0 bases from V and 0 bases from J, the junction contained 11 bases not matched to a gene. Germline V CDR1 and CDR2: LGHNA, YNFKEQ. CDR3 sequence: CASSQDLRLDRGASGANVLTF. The CDR3 DNA reads as TGTGCCAGCAGCCAAGATCTGCGTCTGGACAGGGGGGCCTCTGGGGCCAACGTCCTGACTTTC.

The chain carries TRBV30 and TRBJ1-3; D unclear. The CDR3 loop spans 11 amino acids. The germline V gene has CDR1 GTSNPN and CDR2 SVGIG (reference sequence). The V end lost 5 bases, the J end lost 3 bases, and 5 bases lay between the germline ends. In DNA, the CDR3 is TGTGCCTGGGGCCGTGGAAACACCATATATTTT. Translation: CAWGRGNTIYF.

This chain uses TRBV29-1 with TRBJ2-3; possibly TRBD1 for D (5 bases). This CDR3 has 17 residues. Trimming pared 6 bases from V and 0 bases from J, leaving 22 bases between. Germline V lookup: CDR1 SQVTM, CDR2 ANQGSEA. The CDR3 DNA is TGCAGCGTCCCCTTCCGCAAGAAGACAGCTAGCACAGATACGCAGTATTTT. The encoded protein is CSVPFRKKTASTDTQYF.

The chain recombines TRBV5-4 with TRBJ1-2; 7 positions match TRBD1. V shed 4 bases, J shed 4 bases, and the junction held 10 bases outside the gene matches. The CDR3 sequence is 15 residues long. Germline CDR1 reads SGHNT; CDR2 reads YYREEE (reference sequence). The CDR3 DNA is TGTGCCAGCAGCGGGCCCAGGGGGGTTAGCTATGGCTACACCTTC. Protein product: CASSGPRGVSYGYTF. Full variable domain (outside the CDR3, taken from reference TRBV5-4 and TRBJ1-2): ETGVTQSPTHLIKTRGQQVTLRCSSQSGHNTVSWYQQALGQGPQFIFQYYREEENGRGNFPPRFSGLQFPNYSSELNVNALELDDSALYLCASSGPRGVSYGYTFGSGTRLTVV.

The chain joins TRBV7-3 to TRBJ1-1; 7 bases match TRBD1. V trimming: 3 bases; J trimming: 8 bases; junction bases outside the gene matches: 6. Looked up from germline, CDR1 is SGHTA and CDR2 is FQGTGA. The CDR3 extends over 13 amino acids. In DNA, the CDR3 is TGTGCCAGCAGCTTGAGGGGGCCGGGCGAAGCTTTCTTT. Its translation: CASSLRGPGEAFF.

This clone was counted once. This chain joins TRBV4-3 and TRBJ2-7, with 8 bases that match TRBD1. V was pared by 4 bases and J by 3 bases, with 8 bases of the junction left unmatched. This CDR3 region has 15 residues. The germline V gene has CDR1 LGHNA and CDR2 YSLEER. This chain's CDR3 is CASSLRMDRDYEQYF. In nucleotides, the CDR3 is TGCGCCAGCAGCCTGCGAATGGACAGGGACTACGAGCAGTACTTC.